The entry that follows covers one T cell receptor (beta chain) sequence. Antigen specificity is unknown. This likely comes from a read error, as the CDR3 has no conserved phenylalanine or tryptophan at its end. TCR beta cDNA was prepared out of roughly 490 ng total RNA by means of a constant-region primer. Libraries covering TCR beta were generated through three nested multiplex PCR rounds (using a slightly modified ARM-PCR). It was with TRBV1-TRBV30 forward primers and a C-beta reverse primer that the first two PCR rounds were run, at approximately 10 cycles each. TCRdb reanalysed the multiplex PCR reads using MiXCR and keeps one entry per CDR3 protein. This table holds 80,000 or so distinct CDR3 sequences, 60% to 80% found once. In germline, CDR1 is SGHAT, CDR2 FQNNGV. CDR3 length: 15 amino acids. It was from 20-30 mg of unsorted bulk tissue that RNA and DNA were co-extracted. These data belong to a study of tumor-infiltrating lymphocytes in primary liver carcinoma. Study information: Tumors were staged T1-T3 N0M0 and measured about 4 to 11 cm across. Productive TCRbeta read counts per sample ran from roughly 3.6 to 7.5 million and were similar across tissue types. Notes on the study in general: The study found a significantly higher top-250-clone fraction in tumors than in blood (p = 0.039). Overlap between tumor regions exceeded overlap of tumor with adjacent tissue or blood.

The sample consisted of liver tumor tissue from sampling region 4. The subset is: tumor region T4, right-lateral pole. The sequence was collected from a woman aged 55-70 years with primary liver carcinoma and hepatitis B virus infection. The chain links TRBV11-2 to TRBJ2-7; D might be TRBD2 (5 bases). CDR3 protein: CASSSTSGLPYEQYY. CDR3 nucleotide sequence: TGCGCCAGCAGCTCGACAAGCGGACTTCCCTACGAGCAGTACTAC.